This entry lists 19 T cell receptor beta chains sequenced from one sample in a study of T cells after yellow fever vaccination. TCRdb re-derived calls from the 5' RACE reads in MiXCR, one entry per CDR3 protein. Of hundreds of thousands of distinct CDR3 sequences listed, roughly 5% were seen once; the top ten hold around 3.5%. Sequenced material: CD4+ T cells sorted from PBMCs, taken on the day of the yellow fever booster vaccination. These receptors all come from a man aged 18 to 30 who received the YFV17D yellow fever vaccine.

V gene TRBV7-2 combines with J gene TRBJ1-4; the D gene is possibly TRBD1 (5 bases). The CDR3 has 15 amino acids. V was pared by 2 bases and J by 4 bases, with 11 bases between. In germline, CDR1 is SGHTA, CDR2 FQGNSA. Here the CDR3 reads CASSLMGGGNEKLFF. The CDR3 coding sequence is TGTGCCAGCAGCTTAATGGGGGGTGGTAATGAAAAACTGTTTTTT.

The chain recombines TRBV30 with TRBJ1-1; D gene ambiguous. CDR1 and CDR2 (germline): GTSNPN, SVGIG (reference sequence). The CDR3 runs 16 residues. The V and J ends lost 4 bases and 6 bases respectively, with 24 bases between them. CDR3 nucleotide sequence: TGTGCCTGGACAACCGGTAGGATCTGGTTATCCGCTGAAGCTTTCTTT. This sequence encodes CAWTTGRIWLSAEAFF.

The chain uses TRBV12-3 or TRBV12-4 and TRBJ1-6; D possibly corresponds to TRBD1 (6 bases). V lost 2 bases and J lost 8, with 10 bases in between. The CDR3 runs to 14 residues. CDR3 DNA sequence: TGTGCCAGCAGTTTAAGCAGGGGTGATTCACCCCTCCACTTT. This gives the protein CASSLSRGDSPLHF.

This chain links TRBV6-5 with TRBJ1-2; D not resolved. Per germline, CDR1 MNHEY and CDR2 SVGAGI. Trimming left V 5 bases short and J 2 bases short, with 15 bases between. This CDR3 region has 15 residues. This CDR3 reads CASSQDPWENYGYTF. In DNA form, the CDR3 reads TGTGCCAGCAGTCAAGACCCTTGGGAGAACTATGGCTACACCTTC.

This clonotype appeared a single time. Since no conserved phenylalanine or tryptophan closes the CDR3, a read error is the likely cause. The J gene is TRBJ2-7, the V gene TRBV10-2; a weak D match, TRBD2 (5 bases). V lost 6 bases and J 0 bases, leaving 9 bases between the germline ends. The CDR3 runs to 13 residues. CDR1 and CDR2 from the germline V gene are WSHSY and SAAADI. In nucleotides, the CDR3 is TGCGCCAGCAGCGGAGGACTCTCCTACGAGCAGTACTCC. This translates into CASSGGLSYEQYS.

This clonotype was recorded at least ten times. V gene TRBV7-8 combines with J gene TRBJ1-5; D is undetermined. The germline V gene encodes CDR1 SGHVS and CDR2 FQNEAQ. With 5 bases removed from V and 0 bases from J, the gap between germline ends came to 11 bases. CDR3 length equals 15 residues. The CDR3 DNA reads TGTGCCAGCAGCCCCCGCGCTCATAGCAATCAGCCCCAGCATTTT. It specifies CASSPRAHSNQPQHF.

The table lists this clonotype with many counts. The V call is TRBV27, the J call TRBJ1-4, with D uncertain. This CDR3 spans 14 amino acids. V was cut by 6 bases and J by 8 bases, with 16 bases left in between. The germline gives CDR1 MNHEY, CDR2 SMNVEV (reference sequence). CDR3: CASSYRALGEKLFF. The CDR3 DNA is TGTGCCAGCAGCTACCGGGCCCTCGGCGAAAAACTGTTTTTT.

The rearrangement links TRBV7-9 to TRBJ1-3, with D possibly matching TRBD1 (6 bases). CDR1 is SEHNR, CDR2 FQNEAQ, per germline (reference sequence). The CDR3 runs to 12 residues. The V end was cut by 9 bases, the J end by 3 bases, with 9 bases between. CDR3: CASGTNGNTIYF. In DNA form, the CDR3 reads TGTGCCAGTGGGACAAATGGAAACACCATATATTTT.

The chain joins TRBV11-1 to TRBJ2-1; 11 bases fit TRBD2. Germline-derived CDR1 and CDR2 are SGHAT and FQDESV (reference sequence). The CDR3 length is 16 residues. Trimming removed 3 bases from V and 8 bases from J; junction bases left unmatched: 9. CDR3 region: CASSFRNSGGADEQFF. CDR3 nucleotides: TGTGCCAGCAGCTTCAGAAATAGCGGGGGGGCTGATGAGCAGTTCTTC.

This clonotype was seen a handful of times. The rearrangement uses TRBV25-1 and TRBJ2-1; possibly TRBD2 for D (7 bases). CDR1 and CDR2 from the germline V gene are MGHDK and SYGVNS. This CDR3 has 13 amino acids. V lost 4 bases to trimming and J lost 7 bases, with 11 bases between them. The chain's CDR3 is CASSGRGANEQFF. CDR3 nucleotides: TGTGCCAGCAGTGGACGGGGGGCAAATGAGCAGTTCTTC.

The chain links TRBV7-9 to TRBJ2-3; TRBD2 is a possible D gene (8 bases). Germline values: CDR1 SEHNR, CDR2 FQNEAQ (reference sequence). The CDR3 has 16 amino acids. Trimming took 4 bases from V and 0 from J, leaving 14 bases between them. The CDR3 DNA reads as TGTGCCAGCAGCTCCGCGGGGGGACAGAGCACAGATACGCAGTATTTT. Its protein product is CASSSAGGQSTDTQYF. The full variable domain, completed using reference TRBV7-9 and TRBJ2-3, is DTGVSQNPRHKITKRGQNVTFRCDPISEHNRLYWYRQTLGQGPEFLTYFQNEAQLEKSRLLSDRFSAERPKGSFSTLEIQRTEQGDSAMYLCASSSAGGQSTDTQYFGPGTRLTVL.

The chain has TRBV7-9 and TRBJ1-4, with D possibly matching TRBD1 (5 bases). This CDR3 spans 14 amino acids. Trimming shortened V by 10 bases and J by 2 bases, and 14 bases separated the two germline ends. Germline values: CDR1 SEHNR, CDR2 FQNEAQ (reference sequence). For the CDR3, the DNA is TGTGCCACCCACCCGGGGCTGACTAATGAAAAACTGTTTTTT. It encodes CATHPGLTNEKLFF.

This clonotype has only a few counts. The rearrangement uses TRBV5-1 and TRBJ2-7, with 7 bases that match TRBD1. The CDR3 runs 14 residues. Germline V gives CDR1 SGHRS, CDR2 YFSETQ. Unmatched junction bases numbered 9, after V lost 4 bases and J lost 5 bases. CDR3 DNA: TGCGCCAGCAGCCCGGACAGGAACGCCAACGAGCAGTACTTC. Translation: CASSPDRNANEQYF.

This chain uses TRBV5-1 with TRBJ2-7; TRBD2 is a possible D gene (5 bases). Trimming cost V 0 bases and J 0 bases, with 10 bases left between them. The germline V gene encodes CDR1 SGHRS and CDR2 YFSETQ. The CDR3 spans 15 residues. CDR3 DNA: TGCGCCAGCAGCTTGGGAACTAGTCCCTCCTACGAGCAGTACTTC. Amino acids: CASSLGTSPSYEQYF.

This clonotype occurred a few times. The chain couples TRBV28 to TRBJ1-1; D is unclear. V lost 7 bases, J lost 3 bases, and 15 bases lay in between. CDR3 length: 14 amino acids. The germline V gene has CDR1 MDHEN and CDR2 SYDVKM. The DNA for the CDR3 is TGTGCCAGCACGGATGGCAGCTATTACACTGAAGCTTTCTTT. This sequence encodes CASTDGSYYTEAFF. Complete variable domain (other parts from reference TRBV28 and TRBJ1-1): DVKVTQSSRYLVKRTGEKVFLECVQDMDHENMFWYRQDPGLGLRLIYFSYDVKMKEKGDIPEGYSVSREKKERFSLILESASTNQTSMYLCASTDGSYYTEAFFGQGTRLTVV.

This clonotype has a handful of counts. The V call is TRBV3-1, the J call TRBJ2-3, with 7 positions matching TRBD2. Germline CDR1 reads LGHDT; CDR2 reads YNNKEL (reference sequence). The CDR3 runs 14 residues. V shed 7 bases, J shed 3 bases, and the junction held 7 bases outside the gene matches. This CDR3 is CASKKAGKTDTQYF. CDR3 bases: TGTGCCAGCAAGAAAGCGGGGAAAACAGATACGCAGTATTTT.

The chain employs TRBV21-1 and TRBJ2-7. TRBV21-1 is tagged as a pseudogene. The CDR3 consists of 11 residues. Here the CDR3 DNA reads TGTGCCAGCAGCAAAGATGAGATGCCAGCCGTC. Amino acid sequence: CASSKDEMPAV.

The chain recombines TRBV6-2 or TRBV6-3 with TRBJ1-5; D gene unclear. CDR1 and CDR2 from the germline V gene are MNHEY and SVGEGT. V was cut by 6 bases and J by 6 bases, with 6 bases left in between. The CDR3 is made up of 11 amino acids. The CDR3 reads CASSHGQPQHF. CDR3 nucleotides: TGTGCCAGCAGCCACGGTCAGCCCCAGCATTTT.

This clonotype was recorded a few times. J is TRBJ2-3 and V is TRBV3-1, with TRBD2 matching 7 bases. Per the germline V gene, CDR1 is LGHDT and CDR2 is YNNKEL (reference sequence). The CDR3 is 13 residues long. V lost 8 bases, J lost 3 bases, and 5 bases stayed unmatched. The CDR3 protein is CASGAGRTDTQYF. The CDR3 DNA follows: TGTGCCAGCGGAGCGGGGCGTACAGATACGCAGTATTTT.